Presented here are 5 T cell receptor beta chains from one specimen sequenced in a study of T cell repertoires in cytomegalovirus infection. TCRdb recomputed calls from the reads with MiXCR, one row per CDR3 protein. This sample carries approximately 910,000 distinct CDR3 sequences, approximately 30% of them seen once, and the ten largest clones take 10% to 15%. These receptors have no identified antigens. This material consisted of cultured CD8+ T cells from PBMCs, taken from culture after CMV antigen stimulation. The receptors shown here come from a human donor in good health (CMV status not recorded). Some clones in this sample may be carry-over from other donors' samples.

As to this clonotype: This may arise from a read error, as a much more abundant clone is one base away. This chain connects TRBV12-3 or TRBV12-4 to TRBJ1-5, with 7 bases identical to TRBD1. This CDR3 has 16 residues. J gave up 6 bases and V 6 bases, and 14 bases lay outside the gene matches. The CDR3 DNA sequence: TGTGCCAGCAGGGACGGGACAGTGGACCCGGGTCAGCCCCAGCATTTT. Protein: CASRDGTVDPGQPQHF.

This clonotype was recorded a few times. The rearrangement links TRBV10-3 to TRBJ1-4; D gene unclear. The germline V gene has CDR1 ENHRY and CDR2 SYGVKD. The CDR3 runs 15 residues. Trimming shortened V by 2 bases and J by 0 bases, and 7 bases separated the two germline ends. In nucleotides, the CDR3 is TGTGCCATCAGTGAGGACGGGACAACTAATGAAAAACTGTTTTTT. The encoded protein is CAISEDGTTNEKLFF.

This clonotype has just a few counts. V usage is TRBV27 and J usage is TRBJ1-2, with no clear D. Trimming stripped 5 bases from V and 7 bases from J, with 20 bases between. The germline V gene encodes CDR1 MNHEY and CDR2 SMNVEV (reference sequence). This CDR3 is 15 amino acids long. CDR3 DNA sequence: TGTGCCAGCAGTCCCACTCCCGGCTTAGCCTCTGGCTACACCTTC. This encodes CASSPTPGLASGYTF.

On this clonotype itself: Possible read error: a much larger clone is one base away. The chain is built from TRBV7-9 and TRBJ1-3, with D unclear. CDR1 SEHNR and CDR2 FQNEAQ come from the germline V gene (reference sequence). The CDR3 spans 17 residues. Between the trimmed V and J ends, which lost 8 bases and 0 bases, there was a span of 20 bases. Here the CDR3 reads CASRHSGKLNSGNTIYF. The CDR3 DNA is TGTGCCAGCCGACATTCCGGGAAACTCAACTCTGGAAACACCATATATTTT.

This clonotype was seen repeatedly, ten times or more. CDR3 sequence reads: CASSEDSGGAQETQYF. The CDR3 bases are TGTGCCAGCAGTGAAGATTCGGGGGGAGCTCAAGAGACCCAGTACTTC. The V and J genes are TRBV6-1 and TRBJ2-5, with 7 bases aligning to TRBD2. This CDR3 is built from 16 residues. With V trimmed by 1 base and J by 2 bases, 7 bases remained unmatched. Germline V gene lookup returns CDR1 MNHNS and CDR2 SASEGT.